This T cell receptor (beta chain) comes out of a study of cytomegalovirus exposure and HLA in healthy donors. Study-wide context: As an earlier analysis found, around 200 million T cells yielded about 120 million unique TCR beta sequences.

The PCR ran on 60 Vbeta and 13 Jbeta primers. TCRdb's copy holds only in-frame clones and misses some; the assay was immunoSEQ multiplex PCR. This sample has about 140,000 clones, with 84% found just once. V was shortened by 3 bases and J by 0 bases, with 29 bases between the two germline ends. CDR3 length: 22 amino acids. Germline loops: CDR1 LGHNT, CDR2 FRNRAP. The receptor comes from a boy aged 2 to 9 in good health and CMV-seronegative. The sequenced sample was PBMCs. The rearrangement joins TRBV12-5 to TRBJ2-2; the D gene is possibly TRBD2 (5 bases). The CDR3 DNA follows: TGTGCTAGTGGTTTTTCGTTCTTGGCTGTAGGGAGTGACAACGCGAACACCGGGGAGCTGTTTTTT. Protein sequence: CASGFSFLAVGSDNANTGELFF. Variable domain in full (rest from reference TRBV12-5 and TRBJ2-2): DARVTQTPRHKVTEMGQEVTMRCQPILGHNTVFWYRQTMMQGLELLAYFRNRAPLDDSGMPKDRFSAEMPDATLATLKIQPSEPRDSAVYFCASGFSFLAVGSDNANTGELFFGEGSRLTVL.